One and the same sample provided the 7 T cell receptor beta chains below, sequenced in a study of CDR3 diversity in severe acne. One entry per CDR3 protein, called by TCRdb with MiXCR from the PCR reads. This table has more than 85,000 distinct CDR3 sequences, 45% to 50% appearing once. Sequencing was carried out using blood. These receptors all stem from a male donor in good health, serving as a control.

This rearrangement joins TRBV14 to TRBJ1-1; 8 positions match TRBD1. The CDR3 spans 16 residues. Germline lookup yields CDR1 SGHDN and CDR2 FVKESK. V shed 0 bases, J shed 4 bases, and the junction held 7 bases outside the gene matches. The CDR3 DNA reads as TGTGCCAGCAGCCAAGAACGTGCGGACAGGGCCACTGAAGCTTTCTTT. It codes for CASSQERADRATEAFF.

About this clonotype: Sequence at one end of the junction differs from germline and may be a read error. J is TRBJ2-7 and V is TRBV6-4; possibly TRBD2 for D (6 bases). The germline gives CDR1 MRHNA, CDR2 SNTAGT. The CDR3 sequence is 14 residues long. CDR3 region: CASSALAGFDEQYF. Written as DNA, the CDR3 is TGTGCCAGCAGTGCGCTGGCGGGGTTTGACGAGCAATACTTC.

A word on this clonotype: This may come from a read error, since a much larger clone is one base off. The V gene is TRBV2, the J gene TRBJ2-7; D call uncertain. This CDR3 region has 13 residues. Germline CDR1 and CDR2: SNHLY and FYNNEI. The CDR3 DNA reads TGTGCCAGCAGGGGAATGACTGGATACGAGCAGCACTTC. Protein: CASRGMTGYEQHF.

DNA of the CDR3: TGCAGTGCTCCCCGGGGACTAGCGGGAAACGAGCAGTACTTC. Protein sequence: CSAPRGLAGNEQYF. The V and J genes are TRBV20-1 and TRBJ2-7; 13 bases match TRBD2. This CDR3 contains 14 residues. The germline gives CDR1 DFQATT, CDR2 SNEGSKA (reference sequence). After removal of 5 bases from V and 5 bases from J, the junction contained 6 bases not matched to a gene.

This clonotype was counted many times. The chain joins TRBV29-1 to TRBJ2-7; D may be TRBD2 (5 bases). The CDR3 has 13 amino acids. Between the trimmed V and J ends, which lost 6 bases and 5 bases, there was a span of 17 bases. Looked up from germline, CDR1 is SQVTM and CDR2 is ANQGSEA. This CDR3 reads CSVDGGVSNEQYF. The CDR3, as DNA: TGCAGCGTCGATGGAGGAGTTAGTAACGAGCAGTACTTC.

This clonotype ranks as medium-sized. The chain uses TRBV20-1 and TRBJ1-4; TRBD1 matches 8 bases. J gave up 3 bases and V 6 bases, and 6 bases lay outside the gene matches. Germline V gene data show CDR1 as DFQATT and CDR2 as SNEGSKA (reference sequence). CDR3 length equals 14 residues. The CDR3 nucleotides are TGCAGTGCCCTGCAGGGGGCGGCTAATGAAAAACTGTTTTTT. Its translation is CSALQGAANEKLFF.

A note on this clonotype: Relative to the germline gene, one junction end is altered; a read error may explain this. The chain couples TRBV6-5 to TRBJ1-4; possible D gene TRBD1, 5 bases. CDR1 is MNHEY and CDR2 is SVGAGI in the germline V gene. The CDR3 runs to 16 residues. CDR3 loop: CASSHSWAGTNEKLFF. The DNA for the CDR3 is TGTGCCAGCAGTCACTCGTGGGCAGGGACTAATGAAAAACTGTTTTTT.